The 18 T cell receptor beta chains given below trace back to one sample, sequenced in a study of T cell repertoires in aging, cancer and after chemotherapy. Multiplex touch-down PCR with TRB-A/B primers amplified rearranged V-D-J TRB sequences. From the multiplex PCR reads, TCRdb called clonotypes with MiXCR, one entry per CDR3 protein. In the table there are over 6,500 distinct CDR3 sequences, over 20% of which are singletons. Peripheral blood genomic DNA, not sorted cells or RNA, was the template. Sequencing was carried out using blood. The receptors originated from a human donor with a blood cancer.

This clonotype was observed a few times. This chain links TRBV6-1 with TRBJ1-1; D uncertain. This CDR3 contains 12 residues. Deletions cut 6 bases from V and 5 bases from J, with 10 bases between. The germline CDR1 and CDR2 sequences are MNHNS and SASEGT. The DNA of the CDR3 is TGTGCCAGCAGCTCAGTTAGGACTGAAGCTTTCTTT. Encoded protein: CASSSVRTEAFF.

This clonotype occurred once. The chain carries TRBV20-1 and TRBJ1-2, with 9 bases lining up with TRBD1. Germline CDR1 is DFQATT and CDR2 is SNEGSKA (reference sequence). The CDR3 has 13 residues. The CDR3 DNA sequence: TGCAGACCACAAGGACAGGGGCCCCCTGGCTACACCTTC. Amino acid sequence: CRPQGQGPPGYTF.

With regard to this clonotype: This may be a read error: a much more frequent sequence differs by one nucleotide. The rearrangement uses TRBV7-6 and TRBJ2-1; D may be TRBD2 (6 bases). The germline V gene encodes CDR1 SGHVS and CDR2 FNYEAQ. V shed 1 base and J shed 8 bases, with 15 bases lying between them. The CDR3 totals 15 residues. The CDR3 loop is CASSLGVGEADEQFF. The DNA of the CDR3 is TGTGCCAGCAGCTTAGGGGTGGGGGAGGCCGATGAGCAGTTCTTC. Looking up the rest from reference TRBV7-6 and TRBJ2-1 gives the full variable domain: GAGVSQSPRYKVTKRGQDVALRCDPISGHVSLYWYRQALGQGPEFLTYFNYEAQQDKSGLPNDRFSAERPEGSISTLTIQRTEQRDSAMYRCASSLGVGEADEQFFGPGTRLTVL.

This clonotype occurred once. The chain recombines TRBV5-1 with TRBJ2-7; TRBD1 matches at 11 bases. Germline values: CDR1 SGHRS, CDR2 YFSETQ. CDR3 size: 15 residues. Losses at the gene ends were 0 bases for V and 6 bases for J; bases not matched to a gene: 5. The CDR3: CASSLAGQGVREQYF. For the CDR3, the DNA is TGCGCCAGCAGCTTGGCGGGACAGGGGGTTCGCGAGCAGTACTTC.

The table lists this clonotype with a few counts. The CDR3, as DNA: TGTGCCAGCAGAGCCCGCGGAGGGAGGACTAGCGGGACCGACTTTTTCTCCTACAATGAGCAGTTCTTC. It codes for CASRARGGRTSGTDFFSYNEQFF. This sequence joins TRBV6-1 and TRBJ2-1; 12 bases fit TRBD2. The CDR3 has 23 amino acids. In germline, CDR1 is MNHNS, CDR2 SASEGT. V was pared by 6 bases and J by 0 bases, with 24 bases of the junction left unmatched.

This clonotype was seen a few times. This chain links TRBV12-3 or TRBV12-4 with TRBJ1-4; D not resolved. The CDR3 consists of 14 residues. Trimming took off 2 bases at V and 8 bases at J, with 12 bases between the two ends. The CDR3 nucleotides read TGTGCCAGCAGTTTAACGGGCAGGAACGAAAAACTGTTTTTT. Translating it yields CASSLTGRNEKLFF.

Note on this clonotype: The junction departs from the called germline gene at one end, perhaps through a read error. This chain connects TRBV4-3 to TRBJ1-1, with 8 nucleotides matching TRBD1. Germline values: CDR1 LGHNA, CDR2 YSLEER. CDR3 length equals 13 residues. The CDR3 DNA follows: TGTGCCAGCAGCTCTGGACAGGGCACTGAAGCTTTCTTT. Amino acid sequence: CASSSGQGTEAFF.

This clonotype is medium-sized in the sample. The chain links TRBV30 to TRBJ1-2; D is ambiguous. This CDR3 contains 14 residues. CDR1 and CDR2 (germline): GTSNPN, SVGIG (reference sequence). Trimming took 1 base from V and 0 from J, leaving 9 bases between them. CDR3 nucleotide sequence: TGTGCCTGGAGTGGGGTTGGAGCTAACTATGGCTACACCTTC. Translation: CAWSGVGANYGYTF.

This clonotype is categorized as medium-sized. The rearrangement uses TRBV10-3 and TRBJ2-1, with D perhaps matching TRBD1 (6 bases). The CDR3 runs 13 residues. Trimming cost V 3 bases and J 4 bases, with 7 bases left between them. Germline CDR1 is ENHRY and CDR2 is SYGVKD. The CDR3 sequence: CAISETGYNEQFF. The CDR3, as DNA: TGTGCCATCAGTGAAACAGGGTACAATGAGCAGTTCTTC.

There are a few counts of this clonotype. The chain carries TRBV12-3 or TRBV12-4 and TRBJ2-7, with TRBD2 matching over 8 bases. The V gene end was trimmed by 6 bases and the J gene end by 0 bases; junction bases not matched to a gene: 13. This CDR3 is built from 17 residues. The CDR3 region is CASSPMNLAGISYEQYF. The CDR3 DNA reads as TGTGCCAGCAGCCCAATGAATTTAGCGGGGATCTCCTACGAGCAGTACTTC.

The chain carries TRBV28 and TRBJ1-1; D call uncertain. Germline V gene lookup returns CDR1 MDHEN and CDR2 SYDVKM. The CDR3 is made up of 12 amino acids. Trimming cost V 2 bases and J 11 bases, with 12 bases left between them. CDR3 loop: CASSLTTAGAFF. DNA of the CDR3: TGTGCCAGCAGTTTAACCACCGCCGGGGCTTTCTTT.

The table lists this clonotype with a few counts. The chain has TRBV28 and TRBJ1-2, with D unclear. The V gene lost 3 bases and the J gene lost 8 bases, with 13 bases spanning the gap. CDR3 length: 13 amino acids. Per the germline V gene, CDR1 is MDHEN and CDR2 is SYDVKM. The CDR3 loop reads CASSFGGRVGYTF. CDR3 in DNA: TGTGCCAGCAGTTTTGGCGGTCGGGTCGGCTACACCTTC.

By share, this clonotype counts as medium-sized. The chain couples TRBV29-1 to TRBJ2-1; D is unclear. In germline, CDR1 is SQVTM, CDR2 ANQGSEA. Trimming removed 4 bases at V and 0 bases at J, with 7 bases between. CDR3 size: 13 residues. In nucleotides, the CDR3 is TGCAGCGTTGTCGTCAGCTCCTACAATGAGCAGTTCTTC. Its translation is CSVVVSSYNEQFF.

This clonotype is medium-sized (0.01 to 0.1%). The chain combines TRBV18 with TRBJ1-5; the D is unclear. With 1 base removed from V and 3 bases from J, the gap between germline ends came to 10 bases. This CDR3 has 15 residues. Germline loops: CDR1 KGHSH, CDR2 LQKENI. CDR3 bases: TGTGCCAGCTCACCACGTCGGCAGGACAATCAGCCCCAGCATTTT. Protein sequence: CASSPRRQDNQPQHF.

This clonotype was seen more than once but under ten times. An end of the junction does not agree with germline; a read error may underlie this. The chain employs TRBV6-5 and TRBJ2-3; D is perhaps TRBD1 or TRBD2 (7 bases each). Germline V gives CDR1 MNHEY, CDR2 SVGAGI. The CDR3 has 18 residues. CDR3 coding DNA: TGTGCCATCAGTGACCCCAGGGGGGGGAATCGGGGCACAGATACGCAGTATTTT. Translation gives CAISDPRGGNRGTDTQYF.

The chain joins TRBV4-3 to TRBJ2-1; D might be TRBD2 (6 bases). The CDR3 covers 14 residues. Germline V gene lookup returns CDR1 LGHNA and CDR2 YSLEER. Deletions cut 1 base from V and 8 bases from J, with 12 bases between. CDR3 nucleotides: TGCGCCAGCAGCCAAGGGTTTAGGGACTATGAGCAGTTCTTC. Protein sequence: CASSQGFRDYEQFF.

A few counts support this clonotype. The rearrangement joins TRBV6-2 or TRBV6-3 to TRBJ1-2; D possibly corresponds to TRBD1 (5 bases). V dropped 5 bases and J dropped 4 bases, with 20 bases sitting between them. The germline V gene has CDR1 MNHEY and CDR2 SVGEGT. This CDR3 is built from 16 residues. The CDR3 loop is CASSPGGATAPYGYTF. CDR3 in DNA: TGTGCCAGCAGTCCCGGCGGGGCAACCGCTCCCTATGGCTACACCTTC.

This clonotype was seen a few times. CDR3 nucleotides: TGTGCCAGCAGTTTTAAGACAGGGACTGGGGCCAACGTCCTGACTTTC. Translation: CASSFKTGTGANVLTF. V and J are TRBV12-3 or TRBV12-4 and TRBJ2-6; 7 nucleotides line up with TRBD1. V was pared by 3 bases and J by 2 bases, with 4 bases of the junction left unmatched. The CDR3 runs to 16 residues.